The clone carrying this TCR beta chain was counted only a few times. Antigen specificity is unknown. CDR1 and CDR2 from the germline V gene are SQVTM and ANQGSEA. The CDR3 extends over 13 amino acids. V lost 4 bases and J 0 bases, leaving 9 bases between the germline ends. Using its own MiXCR run on the RT-PCR reads, TCRdb lists one record per CDR3 protein. The repertoire consists of around 200,000 distinct CDR3 sequences, with about 12% occurring once and the leading ten covering approximately 32%. This entry is derived from a study of response to subunit inactivated influenza vaccine. Notes on the study in general: New T cells are recruited in small numbers by each seasonal influenza vaccination, according to the authors' suggestion.

The same specimen was also included in a second study, on T cells expressing NK-cell markers. That publication notes: Synthesis of TCR beta cDNA relied on 5'RACE template switching carrying UMIs. Each TCR beta repertoire originated in sorted T cells that were CD3+CD56+NKG2C+, CD3+CD56+NKG2C- or CD3+CD56-NKG2C+. One of the eight sequenced donors was seronegative, whereas the other seven were HCMV-seropositive. These clonotypes additionally ranked first within the CD3+CD56-NKG2C+ fraction of a few donors.

This chain joins TRBV29-1 and TRBJ1-1, with D possibly TRBD1 on 5 matching bases. This TCR derives from a man in his fifties who received an inactivated influenza vaccine. The sequenced sample was CD8+ T cells sorted from PBMCs, obtained approximately 12 days after vaccination. The CDR3 sequence is CSVAGTVNTEAFF. The CDR3 nucleotides read TGCAGCGTTGCCGGGACGGTGAACACTGAAGCTTTCTTT.